These 14 T cell receptor beta chains were all obtained from the same sample, sequenced in a study of blood T cell repertoires in COVID-19. The protocol was immunoSEQ multiplex PCR, while the TCRdb copy is restricted to in-frame clones and leaves out a portion. The data contain 320,000 or so clones, roughly 87% of them singletons. Specimen: PBMCs or T cells enriched from blood (not recorded which). Receptors were obtained from a woman younger than 45 who had recovered from COVID-19.

This chain uses TRBV27 with TRBJ2-7; 8 bases agree with TRBD1. The V gene's germline CDR1 is MNHEY and CDR2 SMNVEV (reference sequence). The CDR3 consists of 15 residues. Losses at the gene ends were 6 bases for V and 1 base for J; bases not matched to a gene: 8. The CDR3 DNA reads as TGTGCCAGCAGCCCTGCGGACAGGGTGTCCTACGAGCAGTACTTC. Translation: CASSPADRVSYEQYF.

The V call is TRBV5-5, the J call TRBJ1-4, with TRBD1 as a possible D gene (5 bases). The CDR3 spans 16 residues. Trimming pared 0 bases from V and 3 bases from J, leaving 12 bases between. Germline V gene sequence: CDR1 SGHKS, CDR2 YYEKEE (reference sequence). The CDR3 sequence is CASSLDLGQPNEKLFF. The CDR3 bases are TGTGCCAGCAGCTTGGATCTGGGGCAGCCTAATGAAAAACTGTTTTTT.

This clone was seen more than once but under ten times. This chain connects TRBV21-1 to TRBJ1-5; whether TRBD1, the table's D call, matches the DNA was not checked. TRBV21-1 is shown as a pseudogene. The CDR3 has 16 amino acids. CDR3 loop: CASIVKGAGSNQPQHF. The CDR3 coding sequence is TGTGCCAGCATCGTAAAGGGGGCGGGTAGCAATCAGCCCCAGCATTTT.

The chain links TRBV3-1 (or the pseudogene TRBV3-2) to TRBJ2-7, with 8 bases fitting TRBD2. Per the germline V gene, CDR1 is LGHDT and CDR2 is YNNKEL (reference sequence). V was pared by 5 bases and J by 3 bases, with 9 bases of the junction left unmatched. The CDR3 spans 15 residues. CDR3 in amino acids: CASSDGGAFSYEQYF. The CDR3 DNA is TGTGCCAGCAGCGACGGGGGGGCCTTTAGCTACGAGCAGTACTTC.

The chain couples TRBV6-5 to TRBJ2-3; D is perhaps TRBD2 (6 bases). V gave up 6 bases and J gave up 0 bases, with 13 bases separating them. The V gene's germline CDR1 is MNHEY and CDR2 SVGAGI. The length of the CDR3 is 15 residues. The CDR3 nucleotides read TGTGCCAGCAGACGGGAGCGCCCTAGCACAGATACGCAGTATTTT. Translating it yields CASRRERPSTDTQYF.

This sequence joins TRBV5-4 and TRBJ1-1, with a tentative D call TRBD1 (5 bases). The germline CDR1 and CDR2 sequences are SGHNT and YYREEE (reference sequence). The length of the CDR3 is 16 residues. V lost 0 bases and J lost 3, with 15 bases in between. The chain's CDR3 is CASSLVGRGADTEAFF. The CDR3 bases are TGTGCCAGCAGCTTGGTTGGGAGGGGAGCGGACACTGAAGCTTTCTTT.

The V and J genes are TRBV3-1 (or the pseudogene TRBV3-2) and TRBJ1-1, with D tentatively TRBD1 (5 bases). Germline-derived CDR1 and CDR2 are LGHDT and YNNKEL (reference sequence). V was shortened by 0 bases and J by 3 bases, with 14 bases between the two germline ends. This CDR3 has 16 amino acids. The CDR3: CASSQDRPGGYTEAFF. CDR3 nucleotide sequence: TGTGCCAGCAGCCAAGATCGGCCGGGGGGGTACACTGAAGCTTTCTTT.

J is TRBJ1-1 and V is TRBV12-3 or TRBV12-4, with TRBD1 identical over 7 bases. The V and J ends lost 5 bases and 8 bases, in that order; junction bases with no gene match: 2. CDR3 length: 11 amino acids. The CDR3 DNA sequence: TGTGCCAGCAGTGGGGACAGAGAAGCTTTCTTT. Translation gives CASSGDREAFF.

The rearrangement uses TRBV15 and TRBJ2-5; 9 bases map to TRBD2. The CDR3 runs 15 residues. Unmatched junction bases numbered 9, after V lost 5 bases and J lost 5 bases. Germline values: CDR1 LNHNV, CDR2 YYDKDF (reference sequence). The DNA for the CDR3 is TGTGCCACCAGCGTTGTTGCGGGGGGGCGCGAGACCCAGTACTTC. Its protein is CATSVVAGGRETQYF.

The chain links TRBV19 to TRBJ1-5; a possible D gene is TRBD1 (5 bases). Deletions cut 6 bases from V and 4 bases from J, with 13 bases between. The CDR3 length is 14 residues. The V gene's germline CDR1 is LNHDA and CDR2 SQIVND (reference sequence). The CDR3 DNA follows: TGTGCCAGTAGCGCAGGGAATCCGAATCAGCCCCAGCATTTT. Protein sequence: CASSAGNPNQPQHF.

The V gene is TRBV13, the J gene TRBJ1-4; D possibly corresponds to TRBD1 (6 bases). Per germline, CDR1 PRHDT and CDR2 FYEKMQ (reference sequence). The V end was cut by 5 bases, the J end by 4 bases, with 14 bases between. The CDR3 is made up of 15 amino acids. CDR3 sequence reads: CASSKRTANNEKLFF. The CDR3 region has the DNA TGTGCCAGCAGCAAACGGACAGCTAATAATGAAAAACTGTTTTTT.

V usage is TRBV24-1 and J usage is TRBJ1-1, with 9 bases fitting TRBD1. Looked up from germline, CDR1 is KGHDR and CDR2 is SFDVKD. This CDR3 region has 17 residues. Germline trimming cut 2 bases from V and 1 base from J; bases unmatched to any gene: 7. CDR3 amino acids: CATSDSSWGQGNTEAFF. For the CDR3, the DNA is TGTGCCACCAGTGATTCCTCATGGGGACAGGGGAACACTGAAGCTTTCTTT.

The chain employs TRBV15 and TRBJ1-1; 7 bases line up with TRBD1. Germline V CDR1 and CDR2: LNHNV, YYDKDF (reference sequence). The CDR3 runs to 15 residues. The V and J ends lost 3 bases and 1 base, in that order; junction bases with no gene match: 5. The CDR3 loop reads CATSRRQGGNTEAFF. The DNA for the CDR3 is TGTGCCACCAGCAGGAGACAGGGTGGGAACACTGAAGCTTTCTTT.

This chain uses TRBV5-1 with TRBJ2-7, with 7 positions matching TRBD1. V lost 0 bases, J lost 2 bases, and 11 bases stayed unmatched. This CDR3 has 17 residues. From germline, CDR1 is SGHRS and CDR2 YFSETQ. The CDR3 is CASSLGSSQGTPYEQYF. CDR3 bases: TGCGCCAGCAGCTTGGGCTCCTCACAGGGGACCCCCTACGAGCAGTACTTC.